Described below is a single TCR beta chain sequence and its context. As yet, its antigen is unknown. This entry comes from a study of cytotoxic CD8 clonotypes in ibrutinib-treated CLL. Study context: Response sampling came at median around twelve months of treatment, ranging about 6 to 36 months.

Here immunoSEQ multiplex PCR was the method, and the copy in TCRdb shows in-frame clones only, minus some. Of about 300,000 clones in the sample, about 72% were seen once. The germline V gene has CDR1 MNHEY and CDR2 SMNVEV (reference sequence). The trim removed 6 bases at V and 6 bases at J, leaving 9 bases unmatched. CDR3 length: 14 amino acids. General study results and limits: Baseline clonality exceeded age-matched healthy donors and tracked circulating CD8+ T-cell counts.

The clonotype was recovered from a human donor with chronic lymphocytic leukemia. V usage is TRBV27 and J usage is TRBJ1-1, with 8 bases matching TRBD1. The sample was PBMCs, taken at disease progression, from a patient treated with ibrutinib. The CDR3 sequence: CASSPGGGLAEAFF. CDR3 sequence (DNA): TGTGCCAGCAGCCCAGGGGGCGGGTTGGCTGAAGCTTTCTTT.